The clone carrying this TCR beta chain showed up just once. This specimen comes from a study of control samples from healthy donors and cancer patients. Sequenced by immunoSEQ multiplex PCR; TCRdb stores in-frame clones only, minus some. The sample has roughly 130,000 clones; about 95% are singletons. CDR1 LNHDA and CDR2 SQIVND come from the germline V gene (reference sequence). V was trimmed by 1 base and J by 4 bases, leaving 10 bases between them. The CDR3 consists of 14 residues. Sequenced sample: blood. The clonotype was recovered from a young man in good health. The chain links TRBV19 to TRBJ1-2, with D unresolved. The CDR3 DNA is TGTGCCAGTAGTATAGGTGAACAATCCTATGGCTACACCTTC. It translates to CASSIGEQSYGYTF.